This entry concerns a single TCR beta chain. Its antigen is as yet unknown. The data belong to a study of a mutant IDH1 vaccine in newly diagnosed glioma. Study-wide background: It was radiotherapy, temozolomide, or both that patients received previously, with most receiving both. Visit timing is recorded as week 35 for V12 and week 47 for V13.

Time point meaning: week 35, safety follow-up. In the vaccine, a single dose held 300 ug of the mutant IDH1 20-mer peptide, along with topical imiquimod. Study conclusions and caveats: With respect to changes in top peripheral T cell clonotypes, pseudoprogression seemed unrelated.

V lost 3 bases and J lost 5; bases outside the gene matches: 14. The CDR3 loop spans 17 amino acids. In germline, CDR1 is SGDLS, CDR2 YYNGEE. Repertoires were generated with immunoSEQ multiplex PCR, while TCRdb's copy carries only in-frame clones and drops some. The sample contains tens of thousands of clones, 81% of which appear only once. This clonotype was obtained from a woman aged 35 to 49 with glioma. Some clones in this sample may be carry-over from other donors' samples. This specimen consisted of PBMCs, obtained from a glioma patient whose treatment included an IDH1 peptide vaccine. The chain is built from TRBV9 and TRBJ1-1, with 9 bases aligning to TRBD1. CDR3 loop: CASSGDPGTGRYTEAFF. The DNA of the CDR3 is TGTGCCAGCAGCGGAGACCCCGGGACAGGGCGATATACTGAAGCTTTCTTT. Supplemented by reference TRBV9 and TRBJ1-1, the full variable domain reads DSGVTQTPKHLITATGQRVTLRCSPRSGDLSVYWYQQSLDQGLQFLIQYYNGEERAKGNILERFSAQQFPDLHSELNLSSLELGDSALYFCASSGDPGTGRYTEAFFGQGTRLTVV.